This entry lists 31 T cell receptor beta chains sequenced from one sample in a study of blood T cell repertoires in COVID-19. Clones were sequenced by immunoSEQ multiplex PCR, and TCRdb holds only the in-frame ones, with some missing. Of 150,000 to 200,000 clones listed, roughly three quarters are singletons. The material sequenced was peripheral blood. These receptor sequences come from a woman aged 45-65 years with active or convalescent COVID-19.

The chain recombines TRBV6-5 with TRBJ2-5; D is perhaps TRBD1 (6 bases). Trimming left V 6 bases short and J 5 bases short, with 16 bases between. Germline loops: CDR1 MNHEY, CDR2 SVGAGI. The CDR3 loop spans 14 amino acids. The chain's CDR3 is CASSLDRSRETQYF. The CDR3 DNA sequence: TGTGCCAGCAGCCTCGACAGGTCGAGGGAGACCCAGTACTTC.

The rearrangement joins TRBV6-1 to TRBJ2-5; D is ambiguous. The CDR3 contains 15 residues. The ends were cut back, 2 bases at V and 1 base at J, with 11 bases in the middle. Germline loops: CDR1 MNHNS, CDR2 SASEGT. The CDR3 loop is CASSELSAAQETQYF. CDR3 nucleotide sequence: TGTGCCAGCAGTGAATTATCGGCGGCCCAAGAGACCCAGTACTTC.

Only a few counts were recorded for this clone. The chain couples TRBV19 to TRBJ1-2; D may be TRBD1 (5 bases). Germline CDR1 is LNHDA and CDR2 is SQIVND (reference sequence). The CDR3 is 16 residues long. V shed 7 bases and J shed 8 bases, with 26 bases lying between them. This CDR3 is CASTRLGEGRSGGYTF. DNA for the CDR3: TGTGCCAGTACCAGATTGGGGGAGGGGAGGTCTGGAGGCTACACCTTC.

Only one count was recorded for this clone. The chain combines TRBV9 with TRBJ2-3, with TRBD2 matching over 7 bases. Germline V gene sequence: CDR1 SGDLS, CDR2 YYNGEE. The CDR3 sequence is 16 residues long. J lost 3 bases, V lost 0 bases, and 7 bases had no gene match. The CDR3 protein is CASSVVEGGPTDTQYF. Written as DNA, the CDR3 is TGTGCCAGCAGCGTAGTGGAGGGAGGGCCAACAGATACGCAGTATTTT.

The J gene is TRBJ2-2, the V gene TRBV9; a possible D gene is TRBD2 (6 bases). V gave up 3 bases and J gave up 11 bases, with 11 bases separating them. The length of the CDR3 is 12 residues. The V gene's germline CDR1 is SGDLS and CDR2 YYNGEE. The CDR3 reads CASSAQEGELFF. CDR3 in DNA: TGTGCCAGCAGCGCACAGGAGGGTGAGCTGTTTTTT.

The gene calls are TRBV13 and TRBJ2-5; TRBD2 aligns across 12 bases. In germline, CDR1 is PRHDT, CDR2 FYEKMQ (reference sequence). The CDR3 is 16 amino acids. With 1 base clipped from V and 1 base from J, the junction kept 1 base outside the gene matches. The CDR3 DNA reads TGTGCCAGCAGCTTAGCTAGCGGGGGGGTCCAAGAGACCCAGTACTTC. This translates into CASSLASGGVQETQYF.

V is TRBV6-2 or TRBV6-3 and J is TRBJ1-5; D is unresolved. The CDR3 consists of 14 residues. Germline assignment: CDR1 MNHEY and CDR2 SVGEGT. Between the trimmed V and J ends, which lost 6 bases and 2 bases, there was a span of 11 bases. Written as DNA, the CDR3 is TGTGCCAGCAGCCGACGGGAAGGCAATCAGCCCCAGCATTTT. Translation: CASSRREGNQPQHF.

This clone was recorded once. The rearrangement uses TRBV7-2 and TRBJ1-6, with D possibly being TRBD1 (6 bases). The CDR3 is 15 residues long. With 2 bases removed from V and 10 bases from J, the gap between germline ends came to 15 bases. The germline V gene has CDR1 SGHTA and CDR2 FQGNSA. For the CDR3, the DNA is TGTGCCAGCAGCTTATTAGGGGGGGACATCTCACCCCTCCACTTT. Amino acid sequence: CASSLLGGDISPLHF.

This clone appeared a single time. The chain joins TRBV29-1 to TRBJ2-5; tentatively, D is TRBD2 (5 bases). CDR3 length: 13 residues. V gave up 6 bases and J gave up 5 bases, with 16 bases separating them. CDR1 is SQVTM and CDR2 is ANQGSEA in the germline V gene. CDR3 region: CSVRALDYETQYF. CDR3 DNA: TGCAGCGTGCGGGCGCTAGATTATGAGACCCAGTACTTC.

This clone was counted only a few times. Written as DNA, the CDR3 is TGTGCCAGCAGCCCCGAGGGTTTAGCGGGGGAGCAGTTCTTC. Protein: CASSPEGLAGEQFF. The chain has TRBV9 and TRBJ2-1, with 8 bases that match TRBD2. Germline V CDR1 and CDR2: SGDLS, YYNGEE. This CDR3 has 14 amino acids. The V and J ends lost 4 bases and 10 bases, in that order; junction bases with no gene match: 10.

The chain joins TRBV7-3 to TRBJ2-2, with 7 bases that match TRBD1. This CDR3 comprises 15 residues. Looked up from germline, CDR1 is SGHTA and CDR2 is FQGTGA. After removal of 5 bases from V and 4 bases from J, the junction contained 7 bases not matched to a gene. CDR3 sequence (DNA): TGTGCCAGCAGCACTCAGGGGGTGGGCACCGGGGAGCTGTTTTTT. Translating gives CASSTQGVGTGELFF.

The sample holds many counts of this clone. The chain employs TRBV30 and TRBJ2-1; a possible D gene is TRBD2 (5 bases). V lost 3 bases and J 2 bases, leaving 11 bases between the germline ends. The CDR3 is made up of 14 amino acids. The germline V gene has CDR1 GTSNPN and CDR2 SVGIG (reference sequence). The CDR3 DNA reads as TGTGCCTGGAGCGGAGCGGAGACCTACAATGAGCAGTTCTTC. It is translated as CAWSGAETYNEQFF.

The CDR3 DNA is TGCGCCAGCAGCTTGGGACAGGGGGCGGCTGAAGCTTTCTTT. This sequence encodes CASSLGQGAAEAFF. The chain is built from TRBV5-1 and TRBJ1-1; 10 bases map to TRBD1. CDR1 SGHRS and CDR2 YFSETQ come from the germline V gene. V was pared by 0 bases and J by 6 bases, with 2 bases of the junction left unmatched. The CDR3 extends over 14 amino acids.

This chain links TRBV28 with TRBJ1-5; D is unresolved. From germline, CDR1 is MDHEN and CDR2 SYDVKM. The CDR3 is 11 residues long. V dropped 6 bases and J dropped 4 bases, with 4 bases sitting between them. Written as DNA, the CDR3 is TGTGCCAGCAGGAGTAATCAGCCCCAGCATTTT. Its protein is CASRSNQPQHF.

In DNA form, the CDR3 reads TGTGCCAGCAGTGATTTGGCGGCGTACAATGAGCAGTTCTTC. It codes for CASSDLAAYNEQFF. The genes are TRBV2 and TRBJ2-1; no definite D call. Trimming removed 3 bases at V and 4 bases at J, with 10 bases between. This CDR3 is 14 amino acids long. The germline gives CDR1 SNHLY, CDR2 FYNNEI.

The CDR3 sequence: CAWSVSRGSSGNTIYF. DNA of the CDR3: TGTGCCTGGAGTGTATCCCGAGGCAGCTCTGGAAACACCATATATTTT. This chain joins TRBV30 and TRBJ1-3; D not resolved. The CDR3 runs to 16 residues. Germline lookup yields CDR1 GTSNPN and CDR2 SVGIG (reference sequence). The ends were cut back, 0 bases at V and 0 bases at J, with 12 bases in the middle.

The genes are TRBV7-2 and TRBJ2-5, with no clear D. Trimming left V 2 bases short and J 2 bases short, with 9 bases between. The CDR3 has 14 residues. The germline V gene has CDR1 SGHTA and CDR2 FQGNSA. CDR3: CASSLSSDQETQYF. The CDR3 DNA sequence: TGTGCCAGCAGCTTATCGTCAGATCAAGAGACCCAGTACTTC. The full variable domain, in which reference TRBV7-2 and TRBJ2-5 provide the parts outside the CDR3, is GAGVSQSPSNKVTEKGKDVELRCDPISGHTALYWYRQSLGQGLEFLIYFQGNSAPDKSGLPSDRFSAERTGGSVSTLTIQRTQQEDSAVYLCASSLSSDQETQYFGPGTRLLVL.

The chain recombines TRBV7-2 with TRBJ2-7, with TRBD1 as a possible D gene (5 bases). The CDR3 consists of 16 residues. Germline V CDR1 and CDR2: SGHTA, FQGNSA. With 5 bases removed from V and 3 bases from J, the gap between germline ends came to 20 bases. The CDR3: CASSKALGVGNYEQYF. The CDR3 coding sequence is TGTGCCAGCAGCAAAGCATTAGGGGTCGGAAACTACGAGCAGTACTTC.

The chain carries TRBV19 and TRBJ1-1; a possible D gene is TRBD1 (6 bases). The CDR3 totals 14 residues. Trimming removed 5 bases from V and 4 bases from J, with 14 bases in between. The germline CDR1 and CDR2 sequences are LNHDA and SQIVND (reference sequence). CDR3 coding DNA: TGTGCCAGTAGTGTAAACAGGGATGTCACTGAAGCTTTCTTT. Its translation: CASSVNRDVTEAFF.

The chain couples TRBV19 to TRBJ1-3; TRBD1 aligns across 7 bases. With 10 bases clipped from V and 0 bases from J, the junction kept 6 bases outside the gene matches. The V gene's germline CDR1 is LNHDA and CDR2 SQIVND (reference sequence). The CDR3 is made up of 14 amino acids. The CDR3 loop is CATQRQGSGNTIYF. The CDR3 region has the DNA TGTGCCACTCAGAGACAGGGCTCTGGAAACACCATATATTTT.

This chain joins TRBV27 and TRBJ2-6, with a possible D match to TRBD2 (6 bases). Trimming left V 5 bases short and J 1 base short, with 15 bases between. The CDR3 covers 17 residues. The germline V gene has CDR1 MNHEY and CDR2 SMNVEV (reference sequence). CDR3 loop: CASSPWDFRSGANVLTF. The CDR3 DNA reads TGTGCCAGCAGTCCATGGGACTTCCGGTCTGGGGCCAACGTCCTGACTTTC.

The chain employs TRBV6-5 and TRBJ2-7, with D unresolved. The germline gives CDR1 MNHEY, CDR2 SVGAGI. The CDR3 is made up of 14 amino acids. V was clipped by 1 base and J by 3 bases, with 10 bases between them. The CDR3 DNA reads TGTGCCAGCAGTTACTTAGCCGGAGACTACGAGCAGTACTTC. Amino acids: CASSYLAGDYEQYF.

This clone has a count of ten or more. V gene TRBV9 combines with J gene TRBJ2-5; TRBD1 is a possible D gene (5 bases). The length of the CDR3 is 16 residues. V gave up 4 bases and J gave up 5 bases, with 21 bases separating them. Germline V gene lookup returns CDR1 SGDLS and CDR2 YYNGEE. CDR3 residues: CASSPTYTGDGETQYF. CDR3 bases: TGTGCCAGCAGCCCCACCTATACAGGAGACGGGGAGACCCAGTACTTC.

This chain joins TRBV6-5 and TRBJ2-1, with D possibly TRBD2 on 5 matching bases. The ends were cut back, 0 bases at V and 2 bases at J, with 11 bases in the middle. This CDR3 comprises 16 residues. Per the germline V gene, CDR1 is MNHEY and CDR2 is SVGAGI. This CDR3 reads CASSYSPDLTYNEQFF. The CDR3 nucleotides are TGTGCCAGCAGTTACTCCCCGGACTTGACCTACAATGAGCAGTTCTTC.

V usage is TRBV6-5 and J usage is TRBJ1-1; 7 bases are a match to TRBD1. The ends lost 7 bases at V and 1 base at J; junction bases unmatched: 9. Germline V gene data show CDR1 as MNHEY and CDR2 as SVGAGI. The CDR3 has 15 residues. CDR3 sequence: CASKTYRGENTEAFF. CDR3 DNA sequence: TGTGCCAGCAAAACATACAGGGGTGAGAACACTGAAGCTTTCTTT.

The chain employs TRBV21-1 and TRBJ1-2; whether TRBD1, the table's D call, matches the DNA was not checked. TRBV21-1 is an annotated pseudogene. This CDR3 comprises 19 residues. CDR3 in amino acids: CASSKRANQSRGRMEGYTF. In DNA, the CDR3 is TGTGCCAGCAGCAAAAGGGCGAATCAATCTAGGGGGCGGATGGAAGGCTACACCTTC.

This clone was seen only a few times. This chain uses TRBV5-4 with TRBJ2-1; TRBD2 aligns across 11 bases. The CDR3 has 15 amino acids. Germline CDR1 and CDR2: SGHNT and YYREEE (reference sequence). V dropped 0 bases and J dropped 7; count of bases not matched to a gene: 3. The CDR3 reads CASSLGLAGTNEQFF. The CDR3 DNA reads TGTGCCAGCAGCTTGGGACTAGCGGGAACTAATGAGCAGTTCTTC.

The rearrangement joins TRBV27 to TRBJ2-3; 9 nucleotides align to TRBD2. This CDR3 region has 16 residues. V shed 1 base, J shed 4 bases, and the junction held 6 bases outside the gene matches. Germline loops: CDR1 MNHEY, CDR2 SMNVEV (reference sequence). This chain's CDR3 is CASSLYSGGGADTQYF. The CDR3 DNA reads as TGTGCCAGCAGTTTATATAGCGGGGGCGGAGCAGATACGCAGTATTTT.

This clone was seen a handful of times. CDR3 sequence reads: CASSPRAQGDEKLFF. The CDR3 bases are TGTGCCAGCTCACCACGGGCCCAGGGGGATGAAAAACTGTTTTTT. The V gene is TRBV18, the J gene TRBJ1-4, with TRBD1 matching over 7 bases. The J segment lost 6 bases and the V segment lost 1 base, leaving 5 bases of the junction unmatched. The CDR3 sequence is 15 residues long. Looked up from germline, CDR1 is KGHSH and CDR2 is LQKENI.

This chain links TRBV5-1 with TRBJ1-3, with a weak D call TRBD1 (5 bases). V was cut by 0 bases and J by 0 bases, with 10 bases left in between. Germline V lookup: CDR1 SGHRS, CDR2 YFSETQ. This CDR3 is built from 16 residues. The CDR3 region is CASSLVGGDSGNTIYF. Written as DNA, the CDR3 is TGCGCCAGCAGCTTGGTGGGGGGAGACTCTGGAAACACCATATATTTT.

The rearrangement joins TRBV7-9 to TRBJ1-4; 8 bases match TRBD1. Germline lookup yields CDR1 SEHNR and CDR2 FQNEAQ (reference sequence). This CDR3 is 16 amino acids long. Trimming cost V 5 bases and J 3 bases; bases outside gene matches: 8. CDR3 protein: CASSQQPGQANEKLFF. CDR3 nucleotides: TGTGCCAGCAGCCAGCAACCGGGACAGGCTAATGAAAAACTGTTTTTT.